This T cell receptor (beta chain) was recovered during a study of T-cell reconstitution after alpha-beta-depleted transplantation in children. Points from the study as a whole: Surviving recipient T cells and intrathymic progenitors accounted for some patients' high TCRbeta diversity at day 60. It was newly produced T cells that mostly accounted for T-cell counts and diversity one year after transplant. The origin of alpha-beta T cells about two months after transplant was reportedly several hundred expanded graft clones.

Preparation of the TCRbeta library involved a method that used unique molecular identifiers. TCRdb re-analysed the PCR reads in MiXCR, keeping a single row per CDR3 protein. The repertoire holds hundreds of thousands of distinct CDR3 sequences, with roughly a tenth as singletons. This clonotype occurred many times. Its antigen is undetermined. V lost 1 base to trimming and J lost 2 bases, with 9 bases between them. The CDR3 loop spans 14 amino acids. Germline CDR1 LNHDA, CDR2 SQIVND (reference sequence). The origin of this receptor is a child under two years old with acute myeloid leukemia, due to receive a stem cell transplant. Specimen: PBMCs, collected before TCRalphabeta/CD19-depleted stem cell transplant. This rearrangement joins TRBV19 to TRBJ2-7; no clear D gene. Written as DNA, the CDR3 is TGTGCCAGTAGTATAGGCCCCGATACCTACGAGCAGTACTTC. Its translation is CASSIGPDTYEQYF.